A selection of T cell receptor beta chains follows, all from one sample in a study of T cells in Graves' hyperthyroidism and ophthalmopathy. TCRdb fed the multiplex PCR reads into MiXCR, producing one record per CDR3 protein. The sample records nearly 750,000 distinct CDR3 sequences, approximately 36% being singletons. The sample comprised blood. Source of these receptors: a woman aged 40-49 years with Graves' hyperthyroidism. The CDR3 runs from the conserved cysteine through the conserved F or W. The order of the fields is J gene, D gene, V gene, clone size, CDR3 DNA, CDR3 protein. D genes are given only for firm matches. Expanded clones get a size class; other rows say once, few or many, or leave the size out.

TRBJ1-2	NA	TRBV19	many	TGTGCCAGTCACCCGGGGCACTATGGCTACACCTTC	CASHPGHYGYTF
TRBJ2-7	NA	TRBV7-9	NA	TGTGCCAGCAGCTTGGAGGGGCTCGTAACCGGGACAGCTTCCTACGAGCAGTACTTC	CASSLEGLVTGTASYEQYF
TRBJ1-1	NA	TRBV7-2	few	TGTGCCAGCAGCTTAGCTGGCTTTATTCTTTTCTTT	CASSLAGFILFF
TRBJ2-2	NA	TRBV25-1	many	TGTGCCAGCAGTGAATATTGGGGGACCGGGGAGCTGTTTTTT	CASSEYWGTGELFF
TRBJ2-7	TRBD2	TRBV20-1	few	TGCAGTGCCACGACTAGCGACCGGTTACACTACGAGCAGTACTTC	CSATTSDRLHYEQYF
TRBJ2-7	NA	TRBV12-3/TRBV12-4	NA	TGTGCCAGCAGTGCGAGGAGGGGTGTTATCGAGCAGTACTTC	CASSARRGVIEQYF
TRBJ2-7	NA	TRBV24-1	NA	TGTGCCACCAGTGATTCCTCAGGTAATTACTACGAGCAGTACTTC	CATSDSSGNYYEQYF
TRBJ2-6	NA	TRBV10-3	many	TGTGCCATCAGTGCGGGCTCTGGGGCCAACGTCCTGACTTTC	CAISAGSGANVLTF
TRBJ1-6	NA	TRBV6-2/TRBV6-3	NA	TGTGCCAGCAGTTGGCGCAGCAAAGGAGATTCACCCCTCCACTTT	CASSWRSKGDSPLHF
TRBJ1-2	NA	TRBV7-2	NA	TGTGCCAGCAGCCGTAACCAGGGCTATGGCTACACCTTC	CASSRNQGYGYTF
TRBJ2-7	NA	TRBV10-3	NA	TGTGCCATCAGCGATGGGCGACGGGGCATACTGACGGAGCAGTACTTC	CAISDGRRGILTEQYF
TRBJ2-7	NA	TRBV7-8	NA	TGTGCCAGCTCCCCCGGGTTAGGGGACGAGCAGTACTTC	CASSPGLGDEQYF
TRBJ2-5	TRBD1	TRBV4-3	NA	TGCGCCAGCAGCCAATATGACAGGGGGGGAAACCAAGAGACCCAGTACTTC	CASSQYDRGGNQETQYF
TRBJ1-1	NA	TRBV29-1	many	TGCAGCGTTGGGACAGCGAACACTGAAGCTTTCTTT	CSVGTANTEAFF
TRBJ1-1	TRBD1	TRBV6-1	few	TGTGCCAGCAGTGACCAGGGGGCGACGAACACTGAAGCTTTCTTT	CASSDQGATNTEAFF
TRBJ1-2	NA	TRBV28	few	TGTGCCACCCACAGGGTTGGCTACACCTTC	CATHRVGYTF
TRBJ2-1	TRBD2	TRBV7-3	NA	TGTGCCAGCAGCATAATAGCGGGGGGGCGAAATGAGCAGTTCTTC	CASSIIAGGRNEQFF
TRBJ1-1	NA	TRBV7-9	many	TGTGCCAGCTGGGGCCGGGGCACTGAAGCTTTCTTT	CASWGRGTEAFF
TRBJ1-6	NA	TRBV11-2	NA	TGTGCCAGCAGTTACTCGGCGGGGACACCGTATAATTCACCCCTCCACTTT	CASSYSAGTPYNSPLHF
TRBJ1-2	NA	TRBV5-8	many	TGTGCCAGCAGCTCCTCTAAGGGGGACTATGGCTACACCTTC	CASSSSKGDYGYTF
TRBJ2-1	TRBD1	TRBV7-9	NA	TGTGCCAGCAGGTCAGACAGGGGGCAATTGGATGAGCAGTTCTTC	CASRSDRGQLDEQFF
TRBJ1-2	NA	TRBV19	NA	TGTGCCAGTAGTCCTACGGACGTCGGGGGGCCTGGCTACACCTTC	CASSPTDVGGPGYTF
TRBJ2-6	NA	TRBV10-2	many	TGTGCCAGCAGCCCAGGGAGCTCTGGGGCCAACGTCCTGACTTTC	CASSPGSSGANVLTF
TRBJ1-1	NA	TRBV10-3	NA	TGTGCCATCAGTGACCCGGGACTAGCGGGCACTGAAGCTTTCTTT	CAISDPGLAGTEAFF
TRBJ1-6	NA	TRBV6-4	NA	TGTACCAGCAGTGACCAGTATAATTCACCCCTCCACTTT	CTSSDQYNSPLHF
TRBJ2-7	NA	TRBV20-1	many	TGCAGTGCTAGAGATCCAAAGGGTTCCTACGAGCAGTACTTC	CSARDPKGSYEQYF
TRBJ1-2	NA	TRBV19	NA	TGTGCCAGTAGCACCACACAGGGCGCATTATATGGCTACACCTTC	CASSTTQGALYGYTF
TRBJ1-2	NA	TRBV29-1	NA	TGCAGCGTTGCGGTTCAGGTGCAGATTTATGGCTACACCTTC	CSVAVQVQIYGYTF
TRBJ2-3	TRBD2	TRBV2	NA	TGTGCCAGCAGCAGCGGGGCTTCCCTCGCAGATACGCAGTATTTT	CASSSGASLADTQYF
TRBJ1-1	NA	TRBV7-9	many	TGTGCCAGCAGCTCCCAAGGGCCTTCTGAAGCTTTCTTT	CASSSQGPSEAFF
TRBJ1-5	TRBD1	TRBV19	NA	TGTGCCAGTAGTTTCGGCAGGGGGGATAGCAATCAGCCCCAGCATTTT	CASSFGRGDSNQPQHF
TRBJ1-3	NA	TRBV25-1	many	TGTGCCAGCAGTGAATTCGGACGCCGCTCTGGAAACACCATATATTTT	CASSEFGRRSGNTIYF
TRBJ2-2	NA	TRBV5-1	few	TGCGCCAGCAATTTTGGCTCCGAAAAAACCGGGGAGCTGTTTTTT	CASNFGSEKTGELFF
TRBJ1-1	NA	TRBV20-1	NA	TGCAGTGCTAGAACAAGCGGACACCTGAACACTGAAGCTTTCTTT	CSARTSGHLNTEAFF
TRBJ2-7	TRBD2	TRBV6-1	NA	TGTGCCAGCAATGGGACTACCTCTCGGCGGGAGCAGTACTTC	CASNGTTSRREQYF
TRBJ2-6	NA	TRBV4-1	few	TGCGCCAGCAGCCAACCCATCTCCTCCTACTCTGGGGCCAACGTCCTGACTTTC	CASSQPISSYSGANVLTF
TRBJ1-2	NA	TRBV7-2	many	TGTGCCAGCAGCCAACAGTCAGGGGAACGCTACACCTTC	CASSQQSGERYTF
TRBJ1-2	TRBD1	TRBV5-8	NA	TGTGCCAGCAGCTTACTGACAGGGATCTTTGCAGACTACACCTTC	CASSLLTGIFADYTF
TRBJ2-2	TRBD2	TRBV5-8	few	TGTGCCAGTCAACCGGGACTAGCGAACACCGGGGAGCTGTTTTTT	CASQPGLANTGELFF
TRBJ2-2	TRBD1	TRBV2	few	TGTGCCAGCAGGTCGGACAGGGGACACACCGGGGAGCTGTTTTTT	CASRSDRGHTGELFF
TRBJ2-7	NA	TRBV7-9	many	TGTGCCAGCAGCTTCTCCGACGAGCAGTACTTC	CASSFSDEQYF
TRBJ1-1	TRBD1	TRBV10-3	NA	TGTGCCATCAGGGGACAGGGCCCCACTGAAGCTTTCTTT	CAIRGQGPTEAFF
TRBJ2-5	NA	TRBV5-1	NA	TGCGCCAGCAGCTTGGTAGACTCTTCCCGAGAGACCCAGTACTTC	CASSLVDSSRETQYF
TRBJ1-6	NA	TRBV10-3	few	TGTGCCAGCACCCTATTTCGGGGGAGATGGACCCTCCACTTT	CASTLFRGRWTLHF
TRBJ1-2	NA	TRBV7-2	NA	TGTGCCAGCAGCTTAGTCTCCAGGGTAGAGTGCTACACCTTC	CASSLVSRVECYTF
TRBJ1-2	NA	TRBV4-3	NA	TGCGCCAGCAGCAAAGCCGGACACTCTCTGGATGGCTACACCTTC	CASSKAGHSLDGYTF
TRBJ2-7	NA	TRBV7-9	once	TGTGCCAGCAGCTTGGTGGACAATGAGCAGTACTTC	CASSLVDNEQYF
TRBJ2-2	TRBD2	TRBV6-5	few	TGTGCCAGCAGTTTGGGTTTAGCGGGCCGCTACGGGGAGCTGTTTTTT	CASSLGLAGRYGELFF
TRBJ1-5	NA	TRBV20-1	many	TGCAGTGCTAGATTGGGCAATCAGCCCCAGCATTTT	CSARLGNQPQHF
TRBJ1-4	TRBD1	TRBV29-1	once	TGCAGCGGGCTACAGGGGGCAAACGAAAAACTGTTTTTT	CSGLQGANEKLFF
TRBJ2-2	NA	TRBV7-2	NA	TGTGCCAGCAGCCGGGACAATACTAACACCGGGGAGCTGTTTTTT	CASSRDNTNTGELFF
TRBJ1-5	NA	TRBV6-2/TRBV6-3	NA	TGTGCCAGCAGTTACTCGGGGAAGGCCCAGCATTTT	CASSYSGKAQHF